The T cell receptor (beta chain) described here comes from a study of cytomegalovirus exposure and HLA in healthy donors. Study-level background: It was reported in a later analysis that the same platform had been used for the 120 validation repertoires as for the approximately 700 first-cohort repertoires.

About this clone: What it binds is unknown.

The germline V gene has CDR1 LNHNV and CDR2 YYDKDF (reference sequence). The CDR3 has 16 amino acids. V lost 2 bases and J lost 4; bases outside the gene matches: 7. The protocol was immunoSEQ multiplex PCR, while the TCRdb copy is restricted to in-frame clones and leaves out a portion. The repertoire holds 90,000 to 130,000 clones, with around 95% as singletons. Whole-study findings and limits: High specificity and sensitivity for cytomegalovirus status were reported for the classifier.

Specimen: PBMCs. The receptor was isolated from a woman aged 18-35 years in good health and CMV-seronegative. This chain uses TRBV15 with TRBJ1-2; 10 nucleotides line up with TRBD1. The DNA for the CDR3 is TGTGCCACCAGCAGAACGACAGGGGGCGGCATCTATGGCTACACCTTC. It encodes CATSRTTGGGIYGYTF.